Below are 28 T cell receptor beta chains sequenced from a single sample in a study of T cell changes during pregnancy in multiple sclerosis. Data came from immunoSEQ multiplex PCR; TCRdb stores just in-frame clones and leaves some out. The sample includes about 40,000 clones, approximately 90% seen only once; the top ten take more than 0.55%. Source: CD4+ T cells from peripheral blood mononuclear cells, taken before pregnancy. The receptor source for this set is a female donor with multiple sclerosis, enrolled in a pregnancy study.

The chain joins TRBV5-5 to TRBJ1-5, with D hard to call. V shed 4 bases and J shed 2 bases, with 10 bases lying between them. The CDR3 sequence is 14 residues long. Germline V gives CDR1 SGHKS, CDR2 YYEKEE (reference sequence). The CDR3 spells CASSRGGGNQPQHF. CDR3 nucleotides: TGTGCCAGCAGCCGAGGTGGTGGCAATCAGCCCCAGCATTTT.

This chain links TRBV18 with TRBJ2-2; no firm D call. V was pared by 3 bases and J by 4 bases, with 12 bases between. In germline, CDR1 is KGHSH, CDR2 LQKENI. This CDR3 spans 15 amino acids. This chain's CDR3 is CASSPLTPGTGELFF. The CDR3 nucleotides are TGTGCCAGCTCACCGCTAACCCCCGGCACCGGGGAGCTGTTTTTT.

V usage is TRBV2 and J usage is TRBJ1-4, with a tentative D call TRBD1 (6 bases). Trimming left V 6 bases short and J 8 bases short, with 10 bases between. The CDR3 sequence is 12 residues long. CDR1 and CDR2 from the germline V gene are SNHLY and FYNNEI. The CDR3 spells CASRNREEKLFF. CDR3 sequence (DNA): TGTGCCAGCAGGAACAGGGAAGAAAAACTGTTTTTT.

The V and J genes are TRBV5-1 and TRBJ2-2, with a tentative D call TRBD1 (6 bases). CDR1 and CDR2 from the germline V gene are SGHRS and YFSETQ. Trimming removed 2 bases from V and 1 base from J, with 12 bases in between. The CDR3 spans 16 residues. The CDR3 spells CASSLFRGVNTGELFF. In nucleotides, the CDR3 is TGCGCCAGCAGCTTATTCAGGGGTGTGAACACCGGGGAGCTGTTTTTT.

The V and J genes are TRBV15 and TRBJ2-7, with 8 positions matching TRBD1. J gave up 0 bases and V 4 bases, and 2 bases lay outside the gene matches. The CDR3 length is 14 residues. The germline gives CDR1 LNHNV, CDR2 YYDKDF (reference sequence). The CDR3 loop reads CATSKGQGSYEQYF. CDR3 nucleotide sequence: TGTGCCACCAGCAAAGGACAGGGCTCCTACGAGCAGTACTTC.

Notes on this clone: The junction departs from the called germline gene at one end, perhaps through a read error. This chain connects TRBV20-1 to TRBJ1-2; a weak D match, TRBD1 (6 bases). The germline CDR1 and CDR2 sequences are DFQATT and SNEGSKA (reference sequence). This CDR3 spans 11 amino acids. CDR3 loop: CARQEDYGYTF. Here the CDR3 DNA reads TGTGCTAGACAGGAAGACTATGGCTACACCTTC.

CDR3 loop: CASSQYRGSEQYF. The CDR3 DNA follows: TGTGCCAGCAGCCAATACAGGGGTAGCGAGCAGTACTTC. The chain links TRBV2 to TRBJ2-7; TRBD1 aligns across 7 bases. The J segment lost 6 bases and the V segment lost 6 bases, leaving 8 bases of the junction unmatched. This CDR3 comprises 13 residues. Germline CDR1 is SNHLY and CDR2 is FYNNEI.

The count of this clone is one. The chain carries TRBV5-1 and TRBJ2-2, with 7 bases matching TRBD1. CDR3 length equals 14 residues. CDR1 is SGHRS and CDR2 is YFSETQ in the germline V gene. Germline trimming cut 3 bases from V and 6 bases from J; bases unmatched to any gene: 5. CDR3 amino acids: CASSSGTAAGELFF. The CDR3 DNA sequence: TGCGCCAGCAGCTCCGGGACAGCGGCCGGGGAGCTGTTTTTT.

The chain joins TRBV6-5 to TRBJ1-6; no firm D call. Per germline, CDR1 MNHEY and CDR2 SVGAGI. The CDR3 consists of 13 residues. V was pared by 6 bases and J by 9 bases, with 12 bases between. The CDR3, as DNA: TGTGCCAGCAGGAACCCGAGGCTTTCACCCCTCCACTTT. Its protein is CASRNPRLSPLHF.

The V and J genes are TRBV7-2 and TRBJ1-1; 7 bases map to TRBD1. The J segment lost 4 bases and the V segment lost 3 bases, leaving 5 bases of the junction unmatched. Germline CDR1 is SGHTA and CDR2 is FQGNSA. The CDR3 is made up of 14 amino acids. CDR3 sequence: CASSFLQGSTEAFF. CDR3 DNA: TGTGCCAGCAGCTTCCTACAGGGGAGCACTGAAGCTTTCTTT.

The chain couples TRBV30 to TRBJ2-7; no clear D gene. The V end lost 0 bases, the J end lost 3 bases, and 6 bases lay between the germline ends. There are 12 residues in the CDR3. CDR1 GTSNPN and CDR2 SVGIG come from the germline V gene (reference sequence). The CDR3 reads CAWSVPSYEQYF. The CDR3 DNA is TGTGCCTGGAGTGTACCGAGCTACGAGCAGTACTTC.

The CDR3, as DNA: TGTGCCAGCAGCTTTGGGACACCTAACACCGGGGAGCTGTTTTTT. It is translated as CASSFGTPNTGELFF. The rearrangement uses TRBV7-3 and TRBJ2-2; TRBD1 might be the D (6 bases). Trimming shortened V by 3 bases and J by 2 bases, and 10 bases separated the two germline ends. CDR3 length: 15 residues. Germline V CDR1 and CDR2: SGHTA, FQGTGA.

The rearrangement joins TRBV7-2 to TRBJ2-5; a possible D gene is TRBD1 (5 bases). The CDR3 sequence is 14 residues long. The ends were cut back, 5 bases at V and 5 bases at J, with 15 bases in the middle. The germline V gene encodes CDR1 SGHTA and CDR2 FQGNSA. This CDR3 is CASSDGDSRETQYF. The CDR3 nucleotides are TGTGCCAGCAGCGACGGCGACAGCCGGGAGACCCAGTACTTC.

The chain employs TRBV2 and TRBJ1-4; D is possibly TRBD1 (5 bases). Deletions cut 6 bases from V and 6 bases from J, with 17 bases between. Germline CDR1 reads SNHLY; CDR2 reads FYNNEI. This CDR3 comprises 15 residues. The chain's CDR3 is CASSTDQGGDEKLFF. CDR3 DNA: TGTGCCAGCAGCACGGATCAGGGCGGAGATGAAAAACTGTTTTTT.

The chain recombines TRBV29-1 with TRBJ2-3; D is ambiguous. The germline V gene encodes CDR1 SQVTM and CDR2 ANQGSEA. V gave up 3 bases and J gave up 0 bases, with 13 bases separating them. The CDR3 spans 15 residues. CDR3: CSVEPPWASTDTQYF. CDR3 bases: TGCAGCGTTGAGCCCCCCTGGGCTAGCACAGATACGCAGTATTTT.

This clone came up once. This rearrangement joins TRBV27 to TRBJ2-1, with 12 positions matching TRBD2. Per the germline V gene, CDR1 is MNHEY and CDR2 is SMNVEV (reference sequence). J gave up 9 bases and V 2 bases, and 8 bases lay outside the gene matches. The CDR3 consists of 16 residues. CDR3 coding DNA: TGTGCCAGCAGTTTACCCGCTAGCGGGGGGGTTAGTGAGCAGTTCTTC. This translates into CASSLPASGGVSEQFF.

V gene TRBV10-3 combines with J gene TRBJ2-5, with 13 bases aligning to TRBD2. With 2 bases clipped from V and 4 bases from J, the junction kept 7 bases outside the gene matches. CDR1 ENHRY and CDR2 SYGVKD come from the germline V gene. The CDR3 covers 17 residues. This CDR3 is CAISESRTSGGAETQYF. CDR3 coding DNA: TGTGCCATCAGTGAGAGCCGAACTAGCGGGGGGGCAGAGACCCAGTACTTC.

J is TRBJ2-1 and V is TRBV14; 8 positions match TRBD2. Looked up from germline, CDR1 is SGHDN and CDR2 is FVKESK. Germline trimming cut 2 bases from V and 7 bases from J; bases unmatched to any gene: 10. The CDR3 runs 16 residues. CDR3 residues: CASSQLRGGGVNEQFF. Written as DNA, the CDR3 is TGTGCCAGCAGCCAATTACGGGGGGGTGGAGTAAATGAGCAGTTCTTC.

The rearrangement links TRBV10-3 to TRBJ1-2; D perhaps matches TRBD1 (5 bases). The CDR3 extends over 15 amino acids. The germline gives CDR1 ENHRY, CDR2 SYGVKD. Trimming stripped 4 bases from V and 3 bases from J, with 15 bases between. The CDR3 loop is CAISGRQTPDYGYTF. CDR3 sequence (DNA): TGTGCCATCAGTGGAAGACAGACGCCTGACTATGGCTACACCTTC.

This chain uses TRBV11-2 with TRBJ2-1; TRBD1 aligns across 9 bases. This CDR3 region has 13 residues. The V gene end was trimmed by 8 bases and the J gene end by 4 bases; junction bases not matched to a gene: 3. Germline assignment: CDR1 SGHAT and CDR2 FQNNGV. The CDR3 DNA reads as TGTGCCAGCCGGGGACAGGGATACAATGAGCAGTTCTTC. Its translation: CASRGQGYNEQFF.

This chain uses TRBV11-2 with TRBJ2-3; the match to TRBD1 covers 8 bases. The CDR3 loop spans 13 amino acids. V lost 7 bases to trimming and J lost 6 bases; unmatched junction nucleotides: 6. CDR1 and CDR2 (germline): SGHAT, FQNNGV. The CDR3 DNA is TGTGCCAGCACCTCAGGGGGCCGGGATACGCAGTATTTT. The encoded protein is CASTSGGRDTQYF.

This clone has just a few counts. CDR3: CASSFLQGLENTEAFF. For the CDR3, the DNA is TGTGCCAGCAGCTTCCTACAGGGTTTGGAGAACACTGAAGCTTTCTTT. This rearrangement joins TRBV7-6 to TRBJ1-1, with D perhaps matching TRBD1 (6 bases). Deletions cut 3 bases from V and 1 base from J, with 15 bases between. Germline V gives CDR1 SGHVS, CDR2 FNYEAQ. CDR3 size: 16 residues.

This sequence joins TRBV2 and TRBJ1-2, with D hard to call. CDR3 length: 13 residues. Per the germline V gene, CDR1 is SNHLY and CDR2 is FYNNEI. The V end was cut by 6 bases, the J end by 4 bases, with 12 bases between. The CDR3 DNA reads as TGTGCCAGCAGCGCGGGCCTCTCCTATGGCTACACCTTC. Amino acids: CASSAGLSYGYTF.

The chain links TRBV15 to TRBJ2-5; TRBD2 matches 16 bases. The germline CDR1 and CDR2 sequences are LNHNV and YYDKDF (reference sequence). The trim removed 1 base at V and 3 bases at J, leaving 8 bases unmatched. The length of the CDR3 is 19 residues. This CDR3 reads CATSRGTSGLAGGEETQYF. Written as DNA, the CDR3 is TGTGCCACCAGCAGAGGAACCTCGGGACTAGCGGGGGGGGAAGAGACCCAGTACTTC.

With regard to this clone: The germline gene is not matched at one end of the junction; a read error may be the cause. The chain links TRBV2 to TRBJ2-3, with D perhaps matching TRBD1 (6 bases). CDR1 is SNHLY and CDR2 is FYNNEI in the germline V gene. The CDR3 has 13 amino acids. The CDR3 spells CARRRQGTDTQYF. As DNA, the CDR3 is TGTGCCCGCAGACGACAGGGCACAGATACGCAGTATTTT.

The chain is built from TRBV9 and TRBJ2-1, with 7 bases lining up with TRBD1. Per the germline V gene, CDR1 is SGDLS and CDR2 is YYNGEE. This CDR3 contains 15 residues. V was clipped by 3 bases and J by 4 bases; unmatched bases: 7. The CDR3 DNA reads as TGTGCCAGCAGCGCCGAGGGGGCGTCGTACAATGAGCAGTTCTTC. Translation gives CASSAEGASYNEQFF. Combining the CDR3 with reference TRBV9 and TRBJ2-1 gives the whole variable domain DSGVTQTPKHLITATGQRVTLRCSPRSGDLSVYWYQQSLDQGLQFLIQYYNGEERAKGNILERFSAQQFPDLHSELNLSSLELGDSALYFCASSAEGASYNEQFFGPGTRLTVL.

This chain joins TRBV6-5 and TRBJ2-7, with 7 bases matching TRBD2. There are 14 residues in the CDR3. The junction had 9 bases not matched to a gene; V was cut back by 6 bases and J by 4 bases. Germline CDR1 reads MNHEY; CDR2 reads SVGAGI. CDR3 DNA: TGTGCCAGCAGGTCCTATAGCGGGCCATACGAGCAGTACTTC. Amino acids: CASRSYSGPYEQYF.

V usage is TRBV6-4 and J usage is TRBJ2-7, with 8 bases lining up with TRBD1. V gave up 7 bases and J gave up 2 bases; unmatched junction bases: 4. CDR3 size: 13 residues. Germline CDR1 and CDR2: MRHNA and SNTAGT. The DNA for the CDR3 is TGTGCCAGCACCCGACAGGGGACCTACGAGCAGTACTTC. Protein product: CASTRQGTYEQYF.